This TCR beta chain stems from a study of identical twins. Template switching (which added a universal primer site) was used, and cDNA carried unique molecular identifiers. TCRdb re-derived calls from the 5' RACE reads in MiXCR, one entry per CDR3 protein. The sample lists 200,000 to 250,000 distinct CDR3 sequences, more than 9.5% occurring once. CDR3 length: 16 residues. Germline assignment: CDR1 MDHEN and CDR2 SYDVKM. Trimming took 3 bases from V and 2 from J, leaving 11 bases between them. Each donor (without exception) was a healthy Caucasian. Study outcomes and limitations: Models underestimated how often monozygotic twins shared out-of-frame TCR alpha. Invariant populations such as MAIT and iNKT cells could partly muddle zero-insertion analyses.

Only a few counts were recorded for this clonotype. Its antigen is not known. This sample also appeared in a second study, on yellow fever vaccine responses in identical twins.

This chain links TRBV28 with TRBJ2-6, with D uncertain. The clonotype comes from a woman aged 18-29 years in good health. Sequencing was performed on memory (CD45RO+) T cells sorted from blood. The DNA of the CDR3 is TGTGCCAGCAGTTTGGTAGGGTCAGCTGGGGCCAACGTCCTGACTTTC. Residues: CASSLVGSAGANVLTF.